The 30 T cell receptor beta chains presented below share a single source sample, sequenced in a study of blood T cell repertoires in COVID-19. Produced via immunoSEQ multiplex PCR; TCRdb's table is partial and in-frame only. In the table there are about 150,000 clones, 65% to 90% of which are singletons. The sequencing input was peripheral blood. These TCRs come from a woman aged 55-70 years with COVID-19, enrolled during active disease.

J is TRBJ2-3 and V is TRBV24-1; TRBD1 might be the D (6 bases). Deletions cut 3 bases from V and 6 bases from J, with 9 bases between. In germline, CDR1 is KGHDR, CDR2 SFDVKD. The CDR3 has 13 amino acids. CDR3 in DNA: TGTGCCACCAGTGATGGGACACCCGATACGCAGTATTTT. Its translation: CATSDGTPDTQYF.

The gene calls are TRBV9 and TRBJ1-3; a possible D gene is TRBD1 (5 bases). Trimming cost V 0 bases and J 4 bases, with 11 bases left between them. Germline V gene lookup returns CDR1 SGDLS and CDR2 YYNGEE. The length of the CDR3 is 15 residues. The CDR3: CASSVGTGGGNTIYF. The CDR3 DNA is TGTGCCAGCAGCGTAGGAACGGGGGGAGGAAACACCATATATTTT.

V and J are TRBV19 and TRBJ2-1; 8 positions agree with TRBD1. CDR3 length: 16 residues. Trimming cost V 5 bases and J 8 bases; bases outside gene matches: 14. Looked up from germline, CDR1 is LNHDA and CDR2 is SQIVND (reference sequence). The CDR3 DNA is TGTGCCAGTAGTTACCCTTCCGACAGGGGCCCCGATGAGCAGTTCTTC. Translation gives CASSYPSDRGPDEQFF.

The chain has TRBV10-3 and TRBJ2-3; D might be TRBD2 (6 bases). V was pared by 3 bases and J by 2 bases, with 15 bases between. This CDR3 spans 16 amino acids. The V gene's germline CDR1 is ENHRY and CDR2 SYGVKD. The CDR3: CAISDGAGYLTDTQYF. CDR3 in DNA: TGTGCCATCAGTGATGGGGCGGGGTACCTCACAGATACGCAGTATTTT.

CDR3 loop: CASSLARGSYNEQFF. The CDR3 DNA follows: TGCGCCAGCAGCTTGGCAAGGGGCTCCTACAATGAGCAGTTCTTC. The chain has TRBV5-1 and TRBJ2-1; possibly TRBD1 for D (5 bases). This CDR3 spans 15 amino acids. The V gene's germline CDR1 is SGHRS and CDR2 YFSETQ. V was shortened by 0 bases and J by 0 bases, with 7 bases between the two germline ends.

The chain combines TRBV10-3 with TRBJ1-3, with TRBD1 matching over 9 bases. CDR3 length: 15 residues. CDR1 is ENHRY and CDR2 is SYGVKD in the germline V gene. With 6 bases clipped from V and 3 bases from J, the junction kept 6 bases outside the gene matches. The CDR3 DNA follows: TGTGCCATCAGAGGACAGGGGTTCTTTGGAAACACCATATATTTT. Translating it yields CAIRGQGFFGNTIYF.

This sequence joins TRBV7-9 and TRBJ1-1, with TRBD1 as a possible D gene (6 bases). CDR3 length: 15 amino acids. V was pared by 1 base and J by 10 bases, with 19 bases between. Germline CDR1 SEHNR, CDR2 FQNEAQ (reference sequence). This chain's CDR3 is CASSLEGPGGRGAFF. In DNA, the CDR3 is TGTGCCAGCAGCTTAGAAGGGCCTGGGGGCAGGGGAGCTTTCTTT.

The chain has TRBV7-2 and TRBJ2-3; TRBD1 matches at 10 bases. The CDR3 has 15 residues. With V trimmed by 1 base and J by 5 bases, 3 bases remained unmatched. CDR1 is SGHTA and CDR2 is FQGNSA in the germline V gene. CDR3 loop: CASSLVRTGGDTQYF. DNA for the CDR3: TGTGCCAGCAGCTTAGTGAGGACAGGGGGAGATACGCAGTATTTT.

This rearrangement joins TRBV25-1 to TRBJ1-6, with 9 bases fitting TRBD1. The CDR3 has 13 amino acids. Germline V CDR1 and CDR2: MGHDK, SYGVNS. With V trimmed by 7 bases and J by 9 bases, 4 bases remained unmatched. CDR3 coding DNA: TGTGCCAGCAAAGGGACAGGGCGTTCACCCCTCCACTTT. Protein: CASKGTGRSPLHF.

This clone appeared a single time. The CDR3 protein is CASGFLPSGGLVGTQYF. The CDR3 region has the DNA TGTGCTAGTGGTTTCCTCCCCTCTGGCGGGCTGGTGGGGACCCAGTACTTC. J is TRBJ2-5 and V is TRBV12-5; possible D gene TRBD2, 5 bases. In germline, CDR1 is LGHNT, CDR2 FRNRAP. CDR3 length: 17 residues. V was clipped by 3 bases and J by 7 bases, with 24 bases between them.

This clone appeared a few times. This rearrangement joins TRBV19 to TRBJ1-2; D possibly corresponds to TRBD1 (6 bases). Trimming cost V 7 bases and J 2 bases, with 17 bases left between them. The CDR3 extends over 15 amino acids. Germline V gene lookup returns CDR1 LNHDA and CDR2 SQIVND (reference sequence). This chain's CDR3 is CASISGAGANYGYTF. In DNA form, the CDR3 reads TGTGCCAGTATTAGTGGCGCAGGGGCCAACTATGGCTACACCTTC.

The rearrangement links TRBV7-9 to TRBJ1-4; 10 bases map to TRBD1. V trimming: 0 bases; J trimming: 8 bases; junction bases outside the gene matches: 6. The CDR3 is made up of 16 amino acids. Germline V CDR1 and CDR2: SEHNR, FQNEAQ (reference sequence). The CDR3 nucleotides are TGTGCCAGCAGCTTAGCAACTTGGACAGGGGGGGAAAAACTGTTTTTT. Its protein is CASSLATWTGGEKLFF.

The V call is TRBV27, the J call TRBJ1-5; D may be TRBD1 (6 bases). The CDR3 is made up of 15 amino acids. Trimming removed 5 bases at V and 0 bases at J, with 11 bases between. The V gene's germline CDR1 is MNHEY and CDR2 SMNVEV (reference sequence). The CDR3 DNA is TGTGCCAGCAGTCCCTGGACAGTTAGCAATCAGCCCCAGCATTTT. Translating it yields CASSPWTVSNQPQHF.

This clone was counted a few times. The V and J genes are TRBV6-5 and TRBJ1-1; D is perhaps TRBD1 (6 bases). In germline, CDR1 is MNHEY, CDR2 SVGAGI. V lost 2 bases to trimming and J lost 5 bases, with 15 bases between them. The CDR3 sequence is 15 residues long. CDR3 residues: CASSYLSGRGTEAFF. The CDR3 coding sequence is TGTGCCAGCAGTTACCTCTCGGGGAGGGGGACTGAAGCTTTCTTT.

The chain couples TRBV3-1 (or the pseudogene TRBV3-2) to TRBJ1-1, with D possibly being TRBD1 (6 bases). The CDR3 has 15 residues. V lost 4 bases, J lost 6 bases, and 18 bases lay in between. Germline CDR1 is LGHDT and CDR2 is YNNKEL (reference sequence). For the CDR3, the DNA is TGTGCCAGCAGCCTAAAAAATACAGGGCCGGCTGAAGCTTTCTTT. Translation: CASSLKNTGPAEAFF.

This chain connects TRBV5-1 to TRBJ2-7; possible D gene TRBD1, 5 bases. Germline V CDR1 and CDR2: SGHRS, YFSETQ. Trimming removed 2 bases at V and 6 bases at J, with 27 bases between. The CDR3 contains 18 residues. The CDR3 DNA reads TGCGCCAGCAGCTTAGGAGCTGGGCCAGGGCAATCGTCGGGCGAGCAGTACGTC. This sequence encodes CASSLGAGPGQSSGEQYV.

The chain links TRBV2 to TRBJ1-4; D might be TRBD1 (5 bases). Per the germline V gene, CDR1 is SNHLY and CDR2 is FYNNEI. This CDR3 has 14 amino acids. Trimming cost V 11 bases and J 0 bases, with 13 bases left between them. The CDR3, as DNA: TGTGCCGGACACAGACAGCCAACTAATGAAAAACTGTTTTTT. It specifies CAGHRQPTNEKLFF.

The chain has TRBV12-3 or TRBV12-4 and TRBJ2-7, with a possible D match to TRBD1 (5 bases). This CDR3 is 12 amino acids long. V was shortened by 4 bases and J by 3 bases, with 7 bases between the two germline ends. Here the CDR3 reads CASSWTIYEQYF. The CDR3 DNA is TGTGCCAGCAGTTGGACAATCTACGAGCAGTACTTC.

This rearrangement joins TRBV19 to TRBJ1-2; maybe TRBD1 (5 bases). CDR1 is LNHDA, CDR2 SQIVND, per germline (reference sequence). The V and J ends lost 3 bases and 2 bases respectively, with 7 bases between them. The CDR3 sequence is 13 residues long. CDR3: CASSMGGNYGYTF. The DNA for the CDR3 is TGTGCCAGTAGTATGGGGGGAAACTATGGCTACACCTTC.

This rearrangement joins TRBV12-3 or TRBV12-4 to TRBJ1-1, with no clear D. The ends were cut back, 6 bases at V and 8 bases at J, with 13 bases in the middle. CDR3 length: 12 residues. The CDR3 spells CASSLAGLEAFF. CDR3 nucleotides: TGTGCCAGCAGCCTAGCGGGTCTAGAAGCTTTCTTT.

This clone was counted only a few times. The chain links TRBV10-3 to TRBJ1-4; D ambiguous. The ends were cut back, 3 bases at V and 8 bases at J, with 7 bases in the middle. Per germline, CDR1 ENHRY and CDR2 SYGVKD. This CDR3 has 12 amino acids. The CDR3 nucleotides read TGTGCCATCAGTGATACGGGGGAAAAACTGTTTTTT. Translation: CAISDTGEKLFF.

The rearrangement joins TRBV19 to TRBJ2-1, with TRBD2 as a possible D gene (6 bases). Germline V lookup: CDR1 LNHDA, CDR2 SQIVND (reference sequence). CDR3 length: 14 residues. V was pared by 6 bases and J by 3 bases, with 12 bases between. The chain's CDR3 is CASRYSGIYNEQFF. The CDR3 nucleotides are TGTGCCAGTAGGTATAGCGGAATCTACAATGAGCAGTTCTTC. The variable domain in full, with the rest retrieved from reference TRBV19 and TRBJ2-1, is DGGITQSPKYLFRKEGQNVTLSCEQNLNHDAMYWYRQDPGQGLRLIYYSQIVNDFQKGDIAEGYSVSREKKESFPLTVTSAQKNPTAFYLCASRYSGIYNEQFFGPGTRLTVL.

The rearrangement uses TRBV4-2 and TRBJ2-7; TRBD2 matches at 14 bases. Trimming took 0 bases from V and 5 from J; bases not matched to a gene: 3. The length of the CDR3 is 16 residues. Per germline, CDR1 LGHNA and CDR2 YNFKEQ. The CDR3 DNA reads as TGTGCCAGCAGCCAAGATGGGACTAGCGGGAGTGACGAGCAGTACTTC. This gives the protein CASSQDGTSGSDEQYF.

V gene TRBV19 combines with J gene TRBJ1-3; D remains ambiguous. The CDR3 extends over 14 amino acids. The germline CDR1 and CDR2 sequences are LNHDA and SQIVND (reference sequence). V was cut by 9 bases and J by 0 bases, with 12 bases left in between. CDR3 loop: CASGSGDSGNTIYF. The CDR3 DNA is TGTGCCAGCGGATCGGGAGACTCTGGAAACACCATATATTTT.

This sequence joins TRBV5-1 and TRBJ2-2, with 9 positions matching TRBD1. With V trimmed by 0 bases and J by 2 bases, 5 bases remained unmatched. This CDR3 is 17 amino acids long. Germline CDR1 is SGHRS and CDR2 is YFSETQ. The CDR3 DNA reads TGCGCCAGCAGCTTGGGACCGACAGGGGGAAACACCGGGGAGCTGTTTTTT. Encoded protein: CASSLGPTGGNTGELFF.

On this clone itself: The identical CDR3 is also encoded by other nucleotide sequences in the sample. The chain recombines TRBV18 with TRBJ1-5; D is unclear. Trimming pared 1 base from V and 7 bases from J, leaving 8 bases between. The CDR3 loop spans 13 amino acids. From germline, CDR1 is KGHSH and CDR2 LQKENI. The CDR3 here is CASSPQGGQPQHF. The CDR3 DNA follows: TGTGCCAGCTCACCACAAGGAGGGCAGCCCCAGCATTTT.

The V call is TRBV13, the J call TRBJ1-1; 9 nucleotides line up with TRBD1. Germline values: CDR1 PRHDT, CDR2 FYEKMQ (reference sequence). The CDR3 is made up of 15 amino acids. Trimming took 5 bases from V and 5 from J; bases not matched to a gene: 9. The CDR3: CASSPRQGEGTEAFF. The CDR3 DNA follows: TGTGCCAGCAGCCCCCGACAGGGGGAGGGTACTGAAGCTTTCTTT.

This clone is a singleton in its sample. CDR3 region: CASSEEHSHIDEQFF. The CDR3 DNA sequence: TGTGCCAGCAGTGAAGAACACAGTCACATCGATGAGCAGTTCTTC. V gene TRBV6-1 combines with J gene TRBJ2-1; D is unclear. CDR3 length equals 15 residues. V dropped 1 base and J dropped 8 bases, with 15 bases sitting between them. Germline CDR1 and CDR2: MNHNS and SASEGT.

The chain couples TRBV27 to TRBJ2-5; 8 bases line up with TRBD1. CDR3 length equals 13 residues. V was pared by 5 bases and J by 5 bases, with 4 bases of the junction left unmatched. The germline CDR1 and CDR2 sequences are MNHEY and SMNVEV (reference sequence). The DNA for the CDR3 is TGTGCCAGCAGTATCAGGGGGCGGGAGACCCAGTACTTC. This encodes CASSIRGRETQYF.

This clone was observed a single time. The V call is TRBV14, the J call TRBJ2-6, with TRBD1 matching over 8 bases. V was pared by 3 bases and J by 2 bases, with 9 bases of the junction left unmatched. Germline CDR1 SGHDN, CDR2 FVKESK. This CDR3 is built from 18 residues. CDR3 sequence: CASSHRQGLRPGANVLTF. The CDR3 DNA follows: TGTGCCAGCAGCCACAGACAGGGGCTACGACCTGGGGCCAACGTCCTGACTTTC. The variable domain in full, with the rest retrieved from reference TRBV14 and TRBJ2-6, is EAGVTQFPSHSVIEKGQTVTLRCDPISGHDNLYWYRRVMGKEIKFLLHFVKESKQDESGMPNNRFLAERTGGTYSTLKVQPAELEDSGVYFCASSHRQGLRPGANVLTFGAGSRLTVL.